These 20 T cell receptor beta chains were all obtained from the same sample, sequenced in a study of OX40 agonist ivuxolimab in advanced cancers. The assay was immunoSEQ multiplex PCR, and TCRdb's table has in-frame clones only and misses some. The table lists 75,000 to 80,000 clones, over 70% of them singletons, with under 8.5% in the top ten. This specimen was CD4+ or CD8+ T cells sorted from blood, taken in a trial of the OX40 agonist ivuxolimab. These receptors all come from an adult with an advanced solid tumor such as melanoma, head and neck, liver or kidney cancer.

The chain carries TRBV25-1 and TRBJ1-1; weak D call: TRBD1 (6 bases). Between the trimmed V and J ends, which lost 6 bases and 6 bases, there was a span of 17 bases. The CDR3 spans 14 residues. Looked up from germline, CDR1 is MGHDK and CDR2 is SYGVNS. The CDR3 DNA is TGTGCCAGCAGACCGGGGGGCAGTGTCTCTGAAGCTTTCTTT. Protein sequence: CASRPGGSVSEAFF.

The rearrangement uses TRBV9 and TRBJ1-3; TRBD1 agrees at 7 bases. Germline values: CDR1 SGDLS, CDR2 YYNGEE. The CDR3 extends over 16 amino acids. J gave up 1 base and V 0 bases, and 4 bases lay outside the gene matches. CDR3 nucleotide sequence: TGTGCCAGCAGCGTAGGAGGGGGCATGTCTGGAAACACCATATATTTT. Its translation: CASSVGGGMSGNTIYF.

The DNA for the CDR3 is TGCAGCGTTGTTTGGGGGTCTGGAAACACCATATATTTT. As protein: CSVVWGSGNTIYF. The rearrangement uses TRBV29-1 and TRBJ1-3, with D possibly being TRBD1 (5 bases). This CDR3 is 13 amino acids long. Germline CDR1 is SQVTM and CDR2 is ANQGSEA. V was cut by 4 bases and J by 1 base, with 8 bases left in between.

As DNA, the CDR3 is TGTGCCAGCAGTTCTTTGGGACGGGCGCTCTACAATGAGCAGTTCTTC. Amino acids: CASSSLGRALYNEQFF. This chain joins TRBV27 and TRBJ2-1; either TRBD1 or TRBD2 may supply D (5 bases each). Deletions cut 4 bases from V and 3 bases from J, with 16 bases between. CDR1 is MNHEY, CDR2 SMNVEV, per germline (reference sequence). CDR3 length: 16 residues.

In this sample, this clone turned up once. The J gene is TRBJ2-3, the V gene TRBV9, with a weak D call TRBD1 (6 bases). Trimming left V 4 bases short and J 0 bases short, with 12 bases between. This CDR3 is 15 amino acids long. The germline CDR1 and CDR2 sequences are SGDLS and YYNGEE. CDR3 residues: CASSMDSLSTDTQYF. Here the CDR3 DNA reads TGTGCCAGCAGCATGGACAGCCTGAGCACAGATACGCAGTATTTT.

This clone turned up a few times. CDR3 DNA sequence: TGTGCCAGCAGTGAAACACAGGGGTCCCCTGAAGCTTTCTTT. Its protein is CASSETQGSPEAFF. This sequence joins TRBV2 and TRBJ1-1; 7 bases are shared with TRBD1. In germline, CDR1 is SNHLY, CDR2 FYNNEI. The CDR3 sequence is 14 residues long. V gave up 2 bases and J gave up 6 bases; unmatched junction bases: 6.

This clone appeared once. CDR3 nucleotides: TGTGCCAGCAGCTCGGGACTGAACACTGAAGCTTTCTTT. Translated, it gives CASSSGLNTEAFF. The rearrangement joins TRBV5-4 to TRBJ1-1; tentative D call: TRBD1 (5 bases). This CDR3 is built from 13 residues. Germline V lookup: CDR1 SGHNT, CDR2 YYREEE (reference sequence). V was shortened by 3 bases and J by 0 bases, with 6 bases between the two germline ends.

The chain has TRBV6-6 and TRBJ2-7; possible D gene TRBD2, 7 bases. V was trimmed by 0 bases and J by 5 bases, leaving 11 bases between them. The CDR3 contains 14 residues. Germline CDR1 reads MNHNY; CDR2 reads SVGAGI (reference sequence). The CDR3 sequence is CASSYSRGGNEQYF. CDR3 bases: TGTGCCAGCAGTTACTCGAGGGGGGGGAACGAGCAGTACTTC.

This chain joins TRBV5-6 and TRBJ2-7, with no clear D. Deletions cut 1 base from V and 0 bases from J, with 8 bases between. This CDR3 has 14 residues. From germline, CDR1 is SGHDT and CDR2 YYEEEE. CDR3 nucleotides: TGTGCCAGCAGCTTGATCGGCAACTCCTACGAGCAGTACTTC. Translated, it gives CASSLIGNSYEQYF.

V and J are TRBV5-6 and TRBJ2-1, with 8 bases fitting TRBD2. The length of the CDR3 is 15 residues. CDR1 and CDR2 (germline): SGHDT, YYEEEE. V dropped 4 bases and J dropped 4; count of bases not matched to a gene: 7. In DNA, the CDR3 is TGTGCCAGCAGCCTCATAGCGGGGAGATACAATGAGCAGTTCTTC. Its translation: CASSLIAGRYNEQFF.

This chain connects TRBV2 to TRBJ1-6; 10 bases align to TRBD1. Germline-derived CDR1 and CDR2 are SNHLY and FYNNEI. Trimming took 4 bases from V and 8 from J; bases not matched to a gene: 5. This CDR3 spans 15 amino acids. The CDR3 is CASSAGTGDYSPLHF. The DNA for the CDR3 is TGTGCCAGCAGTGCCGGGACAGGGGACTATTCACCCCTCCACTTT.

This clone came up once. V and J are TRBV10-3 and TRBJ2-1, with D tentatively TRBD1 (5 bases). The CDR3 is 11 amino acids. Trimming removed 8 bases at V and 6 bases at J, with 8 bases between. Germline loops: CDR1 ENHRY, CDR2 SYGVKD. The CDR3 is CAIGAGNEQFF. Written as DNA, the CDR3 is TGTGCCATCGGGGCCGGCAATGAGCAGTTCTTC.

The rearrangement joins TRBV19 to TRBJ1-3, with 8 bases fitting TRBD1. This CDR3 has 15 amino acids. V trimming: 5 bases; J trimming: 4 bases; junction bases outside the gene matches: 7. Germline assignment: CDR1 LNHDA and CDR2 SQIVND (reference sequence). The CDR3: CASSGQGPGGNTIYF. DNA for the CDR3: TGTGCCAGTAGTGGACAGGGTCCAGGAGGAAACACCATATATTTT. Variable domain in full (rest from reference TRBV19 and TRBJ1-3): DGGITQSPKYLFRKEGQNVTLSCEQNLNHDAMYWYRQDPGQGLRLIYYSQIVNDFQKGDIAEGYSVSREKKESFPLTVTSAQKNPTAFYLCASSGQGPGGNTIYFGEGSWLTVV.

CDR3 sequence reads: CSVPSSTSYEQYF. In DNA, the CDR3 is TGCAGCGTCCCCTCGTCGACCTCCTACGAGCAGTACTTC. V and J are TRBV29-1 and TRBJ2-7, with no clear D. Trimming left V 6 bases short and J 0 bases short, with 12 bases between. The germline CDR1 and CDR2 sequences are SQVTM and ANQGSEA. The CDR3 runs 13 residues.

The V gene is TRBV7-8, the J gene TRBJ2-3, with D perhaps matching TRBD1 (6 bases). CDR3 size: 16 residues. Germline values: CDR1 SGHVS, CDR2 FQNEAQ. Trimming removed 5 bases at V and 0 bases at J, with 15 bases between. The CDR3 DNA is TGTGCCAGCAGCAGTCAGTGGACAGCTAGCACAGATACGCAGTATTTT. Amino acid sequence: CASSSQWTASTDTQYF.

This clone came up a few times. CDR3 DNA: TGTGCCATCAGTGAGGACAGGGGTAATCAGCCCCAGCATTTT. Its translation: CAISEDRGNQPQHF. The chain combines TRBV10-3 with TRBJ1-5; 8 bases map to TRBD1. With 2 bases clipped from V and 4 bases from J, the junction kept 1 base outside the gene matches. CDR3 length: 14 residues. CDR1 ENHRY and CDR2 SYGVKD come from the germline V gene.

DNA for the CDR3: TGTGCCAGCAGACCGGACAGGAGCTCCTACAATGAGCAGTTCTTC. This encodes CASRPDRSSYNEQFF. The rearrangement uses TRBV7-9 and TRBJ2-1, with 7 positions matching TRBD1. Per the germline V gene, CDR1 is SEHNR and CDR2 is FQNEAQ (reference sequence). The CDR3 totals 15 residues. J lost 0 bases, V lost 6 bases, and 5 bases had no gene match.

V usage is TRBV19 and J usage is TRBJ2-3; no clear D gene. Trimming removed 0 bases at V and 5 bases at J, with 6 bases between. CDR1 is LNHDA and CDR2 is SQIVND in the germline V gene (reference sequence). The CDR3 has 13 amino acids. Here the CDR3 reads CASSIDLEDTQYF. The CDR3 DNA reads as TGTGCCAGTAGTATAGATCTGGAAGATACGCAGTATTTT.

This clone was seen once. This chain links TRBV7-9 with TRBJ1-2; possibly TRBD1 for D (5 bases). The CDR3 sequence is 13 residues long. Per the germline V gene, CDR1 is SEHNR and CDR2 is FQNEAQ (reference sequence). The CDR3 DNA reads TGTCAGAGAAGGGGAAAAGAGAACTATGGCTACACCTTC. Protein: CQRRGKENYGYTF.

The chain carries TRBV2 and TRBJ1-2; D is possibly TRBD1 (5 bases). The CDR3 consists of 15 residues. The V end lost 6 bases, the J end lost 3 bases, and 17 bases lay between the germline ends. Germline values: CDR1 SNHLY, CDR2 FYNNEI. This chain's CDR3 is CASRPRDATYYGYTF. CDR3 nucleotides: TGTGCCAGCAGGCCCCGGGACGCTACCTACTATGGCTACACCTTC.